This T cell receptor beta chain is drawn from a study of CD8 T cells in Susac syndrome. Reverse transcription of roughly 0.5 to 1 ug RNA was performed with random hexamers. TCRdb independently ran MiXCR on the immunoSEQ multiplex PCR reads; one entry per CDR3 protein. The repertoire consists of about 49,000 distinct CDR3 sequences, with approximately 93% occurring once and the leading ten covering roughly 0.52%. CDR3 size: 14 residues. Germline assignment: CDR1 LNHDA and CDR2 SQIVND (reference sequence). V lost 5 bases to trimming and J lost 4 bases; unmatched junction nucleotides: 5. Matched for age and sex, the controls were healthy donors.

The clonotype originates from a human donor in good health. The sample taken for sequencing was CD8+ T cells from PBMCs. V usage is TRBV19 and J usage is TRBJ2-7, with TRBD1 matching over 10 bases. The CDR3: CASSPRDRGYEQYF. Here the CDR3 DNA reads TGTGCCAGTAGTCCTCGGGACAGGGGTTACGAGCAGTACTTC.